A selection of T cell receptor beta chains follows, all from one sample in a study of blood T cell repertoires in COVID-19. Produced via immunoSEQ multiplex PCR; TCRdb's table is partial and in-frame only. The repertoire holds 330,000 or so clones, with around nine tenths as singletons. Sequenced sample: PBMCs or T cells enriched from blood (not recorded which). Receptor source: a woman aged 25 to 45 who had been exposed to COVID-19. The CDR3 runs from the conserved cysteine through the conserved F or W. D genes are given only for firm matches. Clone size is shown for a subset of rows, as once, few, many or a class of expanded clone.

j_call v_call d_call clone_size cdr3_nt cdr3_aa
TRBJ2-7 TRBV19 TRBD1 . TGTGCCAGTAGTATAGCCTTCGACAGGGGTATGGAGCAGTACTTC CASSIAFDRGMEQYF
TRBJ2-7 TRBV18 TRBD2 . TGTGCCAGCTCACCACTTGGGCCGGGACTAGCGGGTAACTACGAGCAGTACTTC CASSPLGPGLAGNYEQYF
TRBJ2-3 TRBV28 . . TGTGCCAGCAGTCCGAGTTACGGGTTACTCAACACAGATACGCAGTATTTT CASSPSYGLLNTDTQYF
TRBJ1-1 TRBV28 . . TGTGCCAGCAGTTTGGCTACCGGACAGAAGAACACTGAAGCTTTCTTT CASSLATGQKNTEAFF
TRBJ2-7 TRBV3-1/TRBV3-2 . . TGTGCCAGCAGCCAAGGACTCGGGAGAGAGCAGTACTTC CASSQGLGREQYF
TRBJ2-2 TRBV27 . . TGTGCCAGCATGCCCGGGGGTCAGGGAGCCACCGGGGAGCTGTTTTTT CASMPGGQGATGELFF
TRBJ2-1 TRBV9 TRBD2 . TGTGCCAGCAGCGTAGGAGCGGGAGAATACAATGAGCAGTTCTTC CASSVGAGEYNEQFF
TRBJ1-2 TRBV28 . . TGTGCCAGCAGTTTGGGTCAGGACAATGGCTACACCTTC CASSLGQDNGYTF
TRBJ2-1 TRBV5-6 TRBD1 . TGTGCCAGCAGCCTCGCCCCGGGACAGGCCCTTTCTCTCTACAATGAGCAGTTCTTC CASSLAPGQALSLYNEQFF
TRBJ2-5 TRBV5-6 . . TGTGCCAGCAGGAAAGGGGTGGTGGAGACCCAGTACTTC CASRKGVVETQYF
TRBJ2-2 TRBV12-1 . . TGTGCCAGCAGCTATGGGACTCCCATGACTGGGGGGGAGCTGTTTTTT CASSYGTPMTGGELFF
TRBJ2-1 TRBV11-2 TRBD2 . TGTGCCAGCAGCTTAGACCCGGGGGCTAGCGGGAGCTCCTACAATGAGCAGTTCTTC CASSLDPGASGSSYNEQFF
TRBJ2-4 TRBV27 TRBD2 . TGTGCCAGCAGTTTTCGACGGGGGGTAGGCAAAAACATTCAGTACTTC CASSFRRGVGKNIQYF
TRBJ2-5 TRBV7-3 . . TGTGCCAGCAGCTTTGGTCACAGGGAGACCCAGTACTTC CASSFGHRETQYF
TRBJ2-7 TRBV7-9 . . TGTGCCAGCAGCCAAATCCGGGGGTACGAGCAGTACTTC CASSQIRGYEQYF
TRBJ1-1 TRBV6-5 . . TGTGCCAGCAGTTACGGCCCGAACACTGAAGCTTTCTTT CASSYGPNTEAFF
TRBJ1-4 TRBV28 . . TGTGCCAGCAGGGCTCGCACTAATGAAAAACTGTTTTTT CASRARTNEKLFF
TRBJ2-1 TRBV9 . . TGTGCCAGCAGCGTAGTGTCGGATGAGCAGTTCTTC CASSVVSDEQFF
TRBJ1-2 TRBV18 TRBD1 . TGTGCCAGCTCACCAAGGACAGGGGAGGACTATGGCTACACCTTC CASSPRTGEDYGYTF
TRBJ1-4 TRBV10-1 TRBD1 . TGCGCCAGCAGTGAAGGGACAGGAGGTGAAAAACTGTTTTTT CASSEGTGGEKLFF
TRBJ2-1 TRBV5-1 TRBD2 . TGCGCCAGCAGCTTGGGGCTAGCGGGAGGGGTACGCCCCTACAATGAGCAGTTCTTC CASSLGLAGGVRPYNEQFF
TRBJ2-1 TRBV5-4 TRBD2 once TGTGCCAGCAGCGGGGGACTAGCGGGAGGAAATGAGCAGTTCTTC CASSGGLAGGNEQFF
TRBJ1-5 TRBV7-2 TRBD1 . TGTGCCAGCAGCCTAGACAGGGGGTCCTTCAATCAGCCCCAGCATTTT CASSLDRGSFNQPQHF
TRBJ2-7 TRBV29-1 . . TGCAGCGTTCGGAAACAGGGGGGGTCCTACGAGCAGTACTTC CSVRKQGGSYEQYF
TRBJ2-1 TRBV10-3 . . TGTGCCATCAGGACCGGGACAAACAATGAGCAGTTCTTC CAIRTGTNNEQFF
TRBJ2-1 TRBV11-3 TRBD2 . TGTGCCAGCAGCTCCGGGACTAGCGGGAGGGTCACCCTACACAATGAGCAGTTCTTC CASSSGTSGRVTLHNEQFF
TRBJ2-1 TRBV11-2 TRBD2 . TGTGCCAGCAGCTTAGAGCTAGCGGGTCCATGGGTCAATGAGCAGTTCTTC CASSLELAGPWVNEQFF
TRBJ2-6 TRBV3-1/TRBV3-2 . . TGTGCCAGCAGCCAAAAATGGAGCGGGCCCTTCTCTGGGGCCAACGTCCTGACTTTC CASSQKWSGPFSGANVLTF
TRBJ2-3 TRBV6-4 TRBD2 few TGTGCCAGCAGTGCAGTTGGCGGGAGTGGGTTTGACACGCAGTATTTT CASSAVGGSGFDTQYF
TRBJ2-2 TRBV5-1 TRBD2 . TGCGCCAGCAGCTTGTTACTAGCGGGGAACACCGGGGAGCTGTTTTTT CASSLLLAGNTGELFF
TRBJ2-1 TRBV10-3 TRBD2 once TGTGCCATCAGTCCGGGACTAGCGGCTCCCAATGAGCAGTTCTTC CAISPGLAAPNEQFF
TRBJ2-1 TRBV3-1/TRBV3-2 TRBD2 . TGTGCCAGCAGCCAAAACGAACTAGCGGTATACAATGAGCAGTTCTTC CASSQNELAVYNEQFF
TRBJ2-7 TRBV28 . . TGTGCCACCGCTCGGACAGTGACCTACGAGCAGTACTTC CATARTVTYEQYF
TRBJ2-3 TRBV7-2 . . TGTGCCAGCAGCTTAAGACGGGCAGGGGCAGATACGCAGTATTTT CASSLRRAGADTQYF
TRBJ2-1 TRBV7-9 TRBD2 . TGTGCCAGCAGCTTAGCGGGCGTGACTAGCGGCAATGAGCAGTTCTTC CASSLAGVTSGNEQFF
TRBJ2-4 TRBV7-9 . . TGTGCCAGCAGCTTAGGGGCAGCACTAGCCAAAAACATTCAGTACTTC CASSLGAALAKNIQYF
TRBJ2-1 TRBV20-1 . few TGCAGTGCTAGAGCCCGGACAGAGCAGTTCTTC CSARARTEQFF
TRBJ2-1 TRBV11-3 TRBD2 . TGTGCCAGCAGCTTACTGGTGGGAGGGCCCAAGGAGCAGTTCTTC CASSLLVGGPKEQFF
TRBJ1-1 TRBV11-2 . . TGTGCCAGCAGCCACTCTAGGAACACTGAAGCTTTCTTT CASSHSRNTEAFF
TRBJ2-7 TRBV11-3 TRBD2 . TGTGCCAGCAGCCCTCGACTAGCTGGAGAGCAGTACTTC CASSPRLAGEQYF
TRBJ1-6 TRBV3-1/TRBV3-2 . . TGTGCCAGCAGCCAAGATTTTAAACCCCTCCACTTT CASSQDFKPLHF
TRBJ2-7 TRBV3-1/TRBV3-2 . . TGTGCCAGCAGCCAAACACTAGAAGTGTACGAGCAGTACTTC CASSQTLEVYEQYF
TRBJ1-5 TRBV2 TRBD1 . TGTGCCAGCTCCAGGGGGCAAGGGCTTCAGCCCCAGCATTTT CASSRGQGLQPQHF
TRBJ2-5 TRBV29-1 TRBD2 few TGCAGCGTTTCGGGGACTAGCGGGAGCCAAGAGACCCAGTACTTC CSVSGTSGSQETQYF
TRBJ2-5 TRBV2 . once TGTGCCAGCAGGATCGGCGGCGAAGAGACCCAGTACTTC CASRIGGEETQYF
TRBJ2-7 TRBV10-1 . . TGCGCCAGCAGCGCGGGTTACGAGCAGTACTTC CASSAGYEQYF
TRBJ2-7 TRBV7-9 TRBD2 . TGTGCCAGCACCCCAACGGGGAGGGGCTACGAGCAGTACTTC CASTPTGRGYEQYF